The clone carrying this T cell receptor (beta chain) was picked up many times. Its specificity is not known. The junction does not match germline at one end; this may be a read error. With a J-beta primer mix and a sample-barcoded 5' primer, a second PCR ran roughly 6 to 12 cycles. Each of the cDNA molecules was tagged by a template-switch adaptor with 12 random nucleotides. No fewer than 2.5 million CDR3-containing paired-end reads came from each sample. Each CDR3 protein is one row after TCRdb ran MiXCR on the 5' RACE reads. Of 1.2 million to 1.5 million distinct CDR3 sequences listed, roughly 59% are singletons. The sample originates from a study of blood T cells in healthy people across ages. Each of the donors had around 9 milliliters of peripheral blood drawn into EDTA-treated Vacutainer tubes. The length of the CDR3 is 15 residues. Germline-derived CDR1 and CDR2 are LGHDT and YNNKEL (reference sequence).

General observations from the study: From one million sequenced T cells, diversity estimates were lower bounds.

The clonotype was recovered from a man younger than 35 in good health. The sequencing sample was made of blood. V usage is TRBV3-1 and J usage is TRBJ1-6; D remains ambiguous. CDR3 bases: TGCGCCAGCAGCCAAGGGAGCTCCTATAATTCACCCCTCCACTTT. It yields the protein CASSQGSSYNSPLHF.